This T cell receptor beta chain was recorded in a study of post-analysis software for immune sequencing data. Study-wide results and limits: Controls had lower frequencies than patients of about 5 TRBV segments, which included TRBV5-6, TRBV5-1 and TRBV20-1.

About this clonotype itself: Its cognate antigen is unknown.

The CDR3 extends over 13 amino acids. Trimming left V 5 bases short and J 7 bases short, with 14 bases between. Germline values: CDR1 SGHTA, CDR2 FQGNSA. Prepared TCR beta cDNA libraries contained unique molecular identifiers. When about 0.9 to 10 million T cells were used, they gave approximately 530,000 cDNA molecules. In TCRdb, the PCR reads were re-called with MiXCR into one record per CDR3 protein. The sample lists around 700,000 distinct CDR3 sequences, more than 50% occurring once. The sequenced sample consisted of blood. This sequence originates from a girl aged 2 to 10 with multiple sclerosis. The gene calls are TRBV7-2 and TRBJ1-2; possible D gene TRBD1, 6 bases. The CDR3 nucleotides read TGTGCCAGCAGCCTGACAGGCCTCCTTGGCTACACCTTC. Its translation: CASSLTGLLGYTF.